This TCR beta chain was sequenced in a study of blood T cell repertoires in COVID-19. About the study: COVID-19 samples from acute and convalescent phases originated in the United States, Italy and Spain.

Germline CDR1 ENHRY, CDR2 SYGVKD. V dropped 4 bases and J dropped 7; count of bases not matched to a gene: 6. This CDR3 comprises 16 residues. Per the study methods: Reference gene primer amplification in the assay estimated nucleated cell counts. Some clones are missing from TCRdb's copy, which holds only in-frame ones; the method was immunoSEQ multiplex PCR. The DNA was the basis for D and trimming; V, J and clone size are from that table. In the table there are approximately 100,000 clones, around nine tenths of which are singletons. The chain uses TRBV10-3 and TRBJ2-1; 14 positions match TRBD2. The sequence was obtained from a man in his 70s with acute or convalescent COVID-19. Input material: peripheral blood. This chain's CDR3 is CAISGLAGGRVNEQFF. In DNA, the CDR3 is TGTGCCATCAGTGGACTAGCGGGAGGGAGGGTGAATGAGCAGTTCTTC.